The 16 T cell receptor beta chains reported below all come from one sample, sequenced in a study of CD8+CD57+ T cells in acquired aplastic anemia. TCR beta VDJ combinations and CDR3 sequences were profiled from genomic DNA. TCRdb processed the reads anew with MiXCR; each CDR3 protein has one entry. In the table there are 220,000 or so distinct CDR3 sequences, over 55% of which are singletons. Patients picked for sequencing had shown CD8+CD57+ cell expansion detected by flow cytometry. Sequenced input: sorted CD4+, CD8+, or CD8+CD57+ T cells (not recorded which) from PBMCs. The receptors come from a human donor with aplastic anemia.

The V and J genes are TRBV25-1 and TRBJ1-3; 9 bases line up with TRBD1. In germline, CDR1 is MGHDK, CDR2 SYGVNS. The J segment lost 4 bases and the V segment lost 4 bases, leaving 14 bases of the junction unmatched. The CDR3 sequence is 18 residues long. CDR3 DNA sequence: TGTGCCAGCAGTGGCGGGACAGGGTGCCCTACTCCAGGAAACACCATATATTTT. Translating it yields CASSGGTGCPTPGNTIYF.

The J gene is TRBJ2-7, the V gene TRBV7-2, with 7 bases fitting TRBD1. Trimming cost V 3 bases and J 3 bases; bases outside gene matches: 5. The V gene's germline CDR1 is SGHTA and CDR2 FQGNSA. This CDR3 region has 14 residues. CDR3 coding DNA: TGTGCCAGCAGCTTGGGAAGGGGGCGCTACGAGCAGTACTTC. Translating it yields CASSLGRGRYEQYF.

The CDR3 DNA reads TGCGCCAGCAGCTTCGGACAGGGGGCAAATTCACCCCTCCACTTT. Its protein product is CASSFGQGANSPLHF. This chain joins TRBV5-1 and TRBJ1-6; 11 bases align to TRBD1. The CDR3 consists of 15 residues. The V segment lost 2 bases and the J segment 7 bases; nucleotides outside the gene matches: 2. CDR1 is SGHRS and CDR2 is YFSETQ in the germline V gene. Using reference TRBV5-1 and TRBJ1-6 for the parts outside the CDR3, the full variable domain is KAGVTQTPRYLIKTRGQQVTLSCSPISGHRSVSWYQQTPGQGLQFLFEYFSETQRNKGNFPGRFSGRQFSNSRSEMNVSTLELGDSALYLCASSFGQGANSPLHFGNGTRLTVT.

This clonotype has only one observation. V gene TRBV24-1 combines with J gene TRBJ2-1, with a weak D call TRBD2 (6 bases). Germline V gives CDR1 KGHDR, CDR2 SFDVKD. The CDR3 is made up of 14 amino acids. V was cut by 2 bases and J by 5 bases, with 9 bases left in between. CDR3 bases: TGTGCCACCAGTGATTGGAGGGATCACAATGAGCAGTTCTTC. Translated, it gives CATSDWRDHNEQFF.

The rearrangement joins TRBV7-9 to TRBJ2-3, with 7 bases lining up with TRBD1. The J segment lost 0 bases and the V segment lost 5 bases, leaving 5 bases of the junction unmatched. Germline CDR1 reads SEHNR; CDR2 reads FQNEAQ (reference sequence). The CDR3 sequence is 15 residues long. This CDR3 is CASSARGQSTDTQYF. The CDR3, as DNA: TGTGCCAGCAGCGCAAGGGGACAGAGCACAGATACGCAGTATTTT.

This clonotype was found a few times. This may stem from a read error, because a much larger clone lies one nucleotide away. V usage is TRBV4-1 and J usage is TRBJ2-5; D unresolved. CDR1 is MGHRA, CDR2 YSYEKL, per germline. CDR3 size: 10 residues. The CDR3 loop reads CASSQGTQYF. CDR3 DNA: TGCGCCAGCAGCCAAGGGACCCAGTACTTC.

The chain is built from TRBV25-1 and TRBJ2-7, with D perhaps assigned TRBD1 or TRBD2 (5 bases each). This CDR3 has 15 residues. V was shortened by 1 base and J by 0 bases, with 10 bases between the two germline ends. Germline V CDR1 and CDR2: MGHDK, SYGVNS. The CDR3 loop reads CASSELGDSSYEQYF. The CDR3 nucleotides are TGTGCCAGCAGTGAATTGGGGGATAGCTCCTACGAGCAGTACTTC.

This clonotype was counted ten times or more. J is TRBJ2-7 and V is TRBV7-6; the D gene could be TRBD1 or TRBD2 (5 bases each). Germline CDR1 reads SGHVS; CDR2 reads FNYEAQ. The CDR3 is made up of 14 amino acids. Trimming took off 1 base at V and 6 bases at J, with 13 bases between the two ends. The DNA of the CDR3 is TGTGCCAGCAGCTTAGTCGACGGGGCGGCCGAGCAGTACTTC. Translation: CASSLVDGAAEQYF.

V usage is TRBV12-3 or TRBV12-4 and J usage is TRBJ2-7; a weak D match, TRBD1 (6 bases). Deletions cut 2 bases from V and 4 bases from J, with 9 bases between. The CDR3 has 13 amino acids. The CDR3 nucleotides are TGTGCCAGCAGTTTATGGGGGCCGTACGAGCAGTACTTC. Protein sequence: CASSLWGPYEQYF.

The chain joins TRBV25-1 to TRBJ2-3; D call uncertain. Trimming left V 0 bases short and J 0 bases short, with 13 bases between. There are 17 residues in the CDR3. Germline lookup yields CDR1 MGHDK and CDR2 SYGVNS. In nucleotides, the CDR3 is TGTGCCAGCAGTGAATATGGTTCCGGTCCTAGCACAGATACGCAGTATTTT. Translation: CASSEYGSGPSTDTQYF.

The V call is TRBV20-1, the J call TRBJ1-1, with D unresolved. V was pared by 3 bases and J by 4 bases, with 15 bases between. Germline CDR1 is DFQATT and CDR2 is SNEGSKA (reference sequence). CDR3 length: 14 residues. CDR3 sequence: CSASWSRSLTEAFF. The CDR3 DNA is TGCAGTGCTAGTTGGTCCAGGTCGCTCACTGAAGCTTTCTTT.

This chain uses TRBV7-2 with TRBJ2-3; D is undetermined. V was clipped by 2 bases and J by 0 bases, with 9 bases between them. The CDR3 has 15 residues. Germline V gives CDR1 SGHTA, CDR2 FQGNSA. CDR3 in amino acids: CASSLRVPSTDTQYF. In nucleotides, the CDR3 is TGTGCCAGCAGCTTACGGGTCCCAAGCACAGATACGCAGTATTTT.

There are a few counts of this clonotype. An end of the junction does not agree with germline; a read error may underlie this. The CDR3 DNA reads TGTGCTAGCAGCTTAGAGCCGAAGCGGGAGCAGTTCTTC. Amino acids: CASSLEPKREQFF. J is TRBJ2-1 and V is TRBV7-3; the D gene is possibly TRBD2 (5 bases). This CDR3 is built from 13 residues. The germline V gene encodes CDR1 SGHTA and CDR2 FQGTGA.

This clonotype was recorded once. The chain uses TRBV29-1 and TRBJ2-2; D unresolved. This CDR3 has 12 amino acids. Trimming removed 4 bases at V and 5 bases at J, with 8 bases between. CDR1 and CDR2 (germline): SQVTM, ANQGSEA. The CDR3 coding sequence is TGCAGCGTTGGGAAATCTACCGGGGAGCTGTTTTTT. It translates to CSVGKSTGELFF.

J is TRBJ1-2 and V is TRBV6-4; TRBD1 matches at 7 bases. The CDR3 loop spans 17 amino acids. After removal of 0 bases from V and 6 bases from J, the junction contained 13 bases not matched to a gene. Per the germline V gene, CDR1 is MRHNA and CDR2 is SNTAGT. The CDR3 coding sequence is TGTGCCAGCAGTGACTCGCTTTCGACAGGGAGGTTTGATGGCTACACCTTC. It encodes CASSDSLSTGRFDGYTF.

This chain connects TRBV20-1 to TRBJ2-7; D gene unclear. The CDR3 runs to 13 residues. V lost 1 base, J lost 3 bases, and 10 bases lay in between. Per the germline V gene, CDR1 is DFQATT and CDR2 is SNEGSKA (reference sequence). The chain's CDR3 is CSARANSDYEQYF. The DNA of the CDR3 is TGCAGTGCTAGAGCCAACAGCGACTACGAGCAGTACTTC.